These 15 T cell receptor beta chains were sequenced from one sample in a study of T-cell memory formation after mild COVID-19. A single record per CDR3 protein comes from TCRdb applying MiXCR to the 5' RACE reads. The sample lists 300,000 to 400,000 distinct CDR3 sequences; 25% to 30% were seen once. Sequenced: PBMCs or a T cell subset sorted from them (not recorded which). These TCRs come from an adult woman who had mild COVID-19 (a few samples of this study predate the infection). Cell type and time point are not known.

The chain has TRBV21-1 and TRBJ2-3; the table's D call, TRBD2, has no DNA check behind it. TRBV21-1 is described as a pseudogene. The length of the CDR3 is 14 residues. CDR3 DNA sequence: TGTGCCAGCAGCGGAGGCAGGACTCAGGATACGCAGTATTTT. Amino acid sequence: CASSGGRTQDTQYF.

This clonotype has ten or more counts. CDR3: CASSLDKNIQYF. For the CDR3, the DNA is TGTGCCAGCAGCTTAGACAAAAACATTCAGTACTTC. The V and J genes are TRBV11-2 and TRBJ2-4; no clear D gene. V lost 0 bases, J lost 3 bases, and 0 bases lay in between. Germline-derived CDR1 and CDR2 are SGHAT and FQNNGV. This CDR3 has 12 amino acids. The full variable domain, rest sourced from reference TRBV11-2 and TRBJ2-4, is EAGVAQSPRYKIIEKRQSVAFWCNPISGHATLYWYQQILGQGPKLLIQFQNNGVVDDSQLPKDRFSAERLKGVDSTLKIQPAKLEDSAVYLCASSLDKNIQYFGAGTRLSVL.

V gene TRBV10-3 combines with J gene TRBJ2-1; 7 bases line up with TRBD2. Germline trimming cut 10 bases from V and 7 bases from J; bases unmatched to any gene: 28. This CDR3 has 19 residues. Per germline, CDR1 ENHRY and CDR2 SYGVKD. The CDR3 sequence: CATQAVASSPGGLGNEQFF. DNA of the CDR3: TGTGCCACCCAGGCGGTGGCTAGCAGCCCGGGAGGATTAGGAAATGAGCAGTTCTTC.

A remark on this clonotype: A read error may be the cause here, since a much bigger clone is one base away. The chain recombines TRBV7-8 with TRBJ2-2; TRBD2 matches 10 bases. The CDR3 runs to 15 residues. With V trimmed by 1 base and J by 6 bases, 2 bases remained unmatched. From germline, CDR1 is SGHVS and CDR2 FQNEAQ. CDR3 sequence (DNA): TGTGCCAGCAGCTTAGGGACTAGCGGCGCCGGGGAGCTGTTTTTT. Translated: CASSLGTSGAGELFF.

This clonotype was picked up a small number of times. For the CDR3, the DNA is TGCGCCAGCAGCTTGGAGGTTAACAGGGATACCGAGCAGTACTTC. Residues: CASSLEVNRDTEQYF. This chain links TRBV5-1 with TRBJ2-7, with D possibly being TRBD1 (6 bases). Per the germline V gene, CDR1 is SGHRS and CDR2 is YFSETQ. V lost 0 bases and J 6 bases, leaving 16 bases between the germline ends. There are 15 residues in the CDR3.

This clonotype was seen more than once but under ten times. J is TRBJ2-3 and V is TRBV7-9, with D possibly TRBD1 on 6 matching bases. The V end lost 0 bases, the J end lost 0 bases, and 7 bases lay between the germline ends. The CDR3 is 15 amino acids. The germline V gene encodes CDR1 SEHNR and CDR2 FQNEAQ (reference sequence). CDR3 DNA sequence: TGTGCCAGCAGCTTAGCACAGGGCAGCACAGATACGCAGTATTTT. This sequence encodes CASSLAQGSTDTQYF.

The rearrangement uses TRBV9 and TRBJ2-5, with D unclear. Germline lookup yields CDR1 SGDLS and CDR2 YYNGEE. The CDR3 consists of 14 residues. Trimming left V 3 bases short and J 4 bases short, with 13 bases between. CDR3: CASSGPDPRETQYF. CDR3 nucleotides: TGTGCCAGCAGCGGACCGGATCCACGAGAGACCCAGTACTTC.

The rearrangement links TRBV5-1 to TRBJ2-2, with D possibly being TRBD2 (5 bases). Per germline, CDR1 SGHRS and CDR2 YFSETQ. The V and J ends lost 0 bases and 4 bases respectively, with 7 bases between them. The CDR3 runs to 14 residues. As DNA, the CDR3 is TGCGCCAGCAGCTTGGCGGACTCCACCGGGGAGCTGTTTTTT. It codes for CASSLADSTGELFF.

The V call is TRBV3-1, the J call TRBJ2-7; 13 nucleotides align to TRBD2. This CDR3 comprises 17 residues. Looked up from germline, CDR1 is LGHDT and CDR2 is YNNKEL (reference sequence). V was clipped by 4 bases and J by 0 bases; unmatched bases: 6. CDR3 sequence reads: CASSLGLAGATSYEQYF. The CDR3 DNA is TGTGCCAGCAGCCTCGGACTAGCGGGAGCCACCTCCTACGAGCAGTACTTC.

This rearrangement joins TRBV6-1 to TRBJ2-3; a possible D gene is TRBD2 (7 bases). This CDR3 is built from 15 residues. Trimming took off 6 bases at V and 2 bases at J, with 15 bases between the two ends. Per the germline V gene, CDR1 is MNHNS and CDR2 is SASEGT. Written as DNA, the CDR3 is TGTGCCAGCAGCGGGGGGCTTAGTCACACAGATACGCAGTATTTT. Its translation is CASSGGLSHTDTQYF.

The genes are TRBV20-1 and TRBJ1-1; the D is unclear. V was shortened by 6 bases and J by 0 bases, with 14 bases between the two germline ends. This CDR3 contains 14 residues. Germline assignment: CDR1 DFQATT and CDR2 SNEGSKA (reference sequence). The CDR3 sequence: CSAPPAGMNTEAFF. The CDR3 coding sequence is TGCAGTGCGCCCCCGGCGGGGATGAACACTGAAGCTTTCTTT.

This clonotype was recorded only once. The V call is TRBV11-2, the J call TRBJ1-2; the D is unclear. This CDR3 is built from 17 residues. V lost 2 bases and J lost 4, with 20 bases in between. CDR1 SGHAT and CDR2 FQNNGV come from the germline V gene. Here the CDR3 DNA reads TGTGCCAGCAGCTTATTCACCGCGGTCGGCGTGGGCTATGGCTACACCTTC. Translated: CASSLFTAVGVGYGYTF.

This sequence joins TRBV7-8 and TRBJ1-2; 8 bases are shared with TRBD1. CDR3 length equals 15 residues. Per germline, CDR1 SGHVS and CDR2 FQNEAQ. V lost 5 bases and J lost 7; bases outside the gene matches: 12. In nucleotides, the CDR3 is TGTGCCAGCAGCCCGGGGACAGGCCTTTGGGGTGGCTACACCTTC. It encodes CASSPGTGLWGGYTF.

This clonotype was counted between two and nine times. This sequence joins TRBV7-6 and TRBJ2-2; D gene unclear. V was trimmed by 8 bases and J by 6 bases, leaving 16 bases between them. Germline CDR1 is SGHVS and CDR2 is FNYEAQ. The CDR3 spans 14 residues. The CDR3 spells CASHSLVGSGELFF. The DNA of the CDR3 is TGTGCCAGCCACTCTTTGGTGGGTTCCGGGGAGCTGTTTTTT.

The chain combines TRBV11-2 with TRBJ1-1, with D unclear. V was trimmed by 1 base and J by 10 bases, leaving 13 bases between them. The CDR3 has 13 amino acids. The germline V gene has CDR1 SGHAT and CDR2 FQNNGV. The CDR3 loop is CASSLGYGQVAFF. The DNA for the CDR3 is TGTGCCAGCAGCTTAGGATACGGGCAGGTAGCTTTCTTT.